The 28 T cell receptor beta chains given below trace back to one sample, sequenced in a study of CXCR3-negative and CXCR3-positive naive CD8 T cells. Through 5' RACE with UMI labels, the TRB cDNA libraries were prepared. TCRdb reanalyzed the 5' RACE reads, giving one entry per CDR3 protein sequence and no DNA. The data show tens of thousands of distinct CDR3 sequences, and the top ten clones hold about a fifth. Specimen: memory CD8+ T cells from blood. The receptors shown here come from a human donor in good health. Some clones in this sample may be carry-over from other donors' samples.

According to its frequency, this clonotype is medium-sized (0.01 to 0.1%). The genes are TRBV15 and TRBJ1-4; as DNA is missing, the TRBD1 call by TCRdb cannot be tested. Germline CDR1 is LNHNV and CDR2 is YYDKDF (reference sequence). The CDR3 is 13 residues long. The CDR3 sequence is CATSTVTGKKLFF.

The CDR3 loop is CASSSFGGQETQYF. V and J are TRBV27 and TRBJ2-5; TCRdb selects TRBD2, and the lack of DNA leaves this call unchecked. Germline V gene sequence: CDR1 MNHEY, CDR2 SMNVEV (reference sequence). This CDR3 is 14 amino acids long.

This chain connects TRBV29-1 to TRBJ2-7; with no DNA, the TCRdb D assignment of TRBD1 cannot be verified. CDR1 and CDR2 from the germline V gene are SQVTM and ANQGSEA. The CDR3 runs to 17 residues. The CDR3 is CSAVSIPPTGGTREQYF.

The chain couples TRBV19 to TRBJ2-7; with no DNA, the TCRdb D assignment of TRBD1 cannot be verified. This CDR3 spans 15 amino acids. The V gene's germline CDR1 is LNHDA and CDR2 SQIVND (reference sequence). CDR3: CASSIRVDSHYEQYF.

The chain recombines TRBV6-2 or TRBV6-3 with TRBJ2-2; TCRdb calls TRBD2, which cannot be checked without DNA. There are 15 residues in the CDR3. From germline, CDR1 is MNHEY and CDR2 SVGEGT. CDR3: CASSSGTSNTGELFF.

The chain recombines TRBV7-3 with TRBJ2-7. Germline V CDR1 and CDR2: SGHTA, FQGTGA. This CDR3 is 17 amino acids long. CDR3 in amino acids: CARKCAATELSSYEQYF. Filled out from reference TRBV7-3 and TRBJ2-7, the complete variable domain reads GAGVSQTPSNKVTEKGKYVELRCDPISGHTALYWYRQSLGQGPEFLIYFQGTGAADDSGLPNDRFFAVRPEGSVSTLKIQRTERGDSAVYLCARKCAATELSSYEQYFGPGTRLTVT.

The gene calls are TRBV29-1 and TRBJ2-7; lacking DNA, the TRBD1 call made by TCRdb goes unchecked. Germline values: CDR1 SQVTM, CDR2 ANQGSEA. This CDR3 is 16 amino acids long. The CDR3 sequence: CSVEFSQGADSYEQYF.

V gene TRBV18 combines with J gene TRBJ2-1. This CDR3 region has 13 residues. Germline CDR1 is KGHSH and CDR2 is LQKENI. The CDR3 loop reads CASSPATRSEQFF.

The chain links TRBV5-1 to TRBJ1-1. The germline V gene encodes CDR1 SGHRS and CDR2 YFSETQ. This CDR3 has 14 residues. This CDR3 reads CASSFRRVRTEAFF.

CDR3 sequence reads: CASSSPSGLMNTEAFF. The V call is TRBV6-2 or TRBV6-3, the J call TRBJ1-1. This CDR3 region has 16 residues. Per germline, CDR1 MNHEY and CDR2 SVGEGT.

J is TRBJ2-7 and V is TRBV29-1. CDR1 is SQVTM and CDR2 is ANQGSEA in the germline V gene. The CDR3 has 14 amino acids. The CDR3 is CSVEESDTSYEQYF.

J is TRBJ1-2 and V is TRBV21-1; TCRdb's D gene call, TRBD1, goes unchecked for lack of DNA. TRBV21-1 is reported as a pseudogene. The CDR3 sequence is 15 residues long. The CDR3 protein is CASSTIGQDSYGYTF.

The chain employs TRBV30 and TRBJ2-6. The CDR3 runs to 16 residues. CDR1 and CDR2 from the germline V gene are GTSNPN and SVGIG (reference sequence). The CDR3 sequence: CAWSVTETSGANVLTF.

The chain couples TRBV7-2 to TRBJ2-3. This CDR3 is 12 amino acids long. Germline assignment: CDR1 SGHTA and CDR2 FQGNSA. CDR3 protein: CASSYMGDTQYF.

The chain is built from TRBV14 and TRBJ2-1; the TCRdb D gene call, TRBD1, has no DNA to confirm it. In germline, CDR1 is SGHDN, CDR2 FVKESK. CDR3 length equals 12 residues. The CDR3 reads CASSLQPGEQFF.

The gene calls are TRBV6-4 and TRBJ2-1. The CDR3 spans 14 residues. In germline, CDR1 is MRHNA, CDR2 SNTAGT. CDR3 sequence reads: CASSASELASEQFF.

The chain uses TRBV4-3 and TRBJ2-3; no DNA is available, so the TRBD1 call from TCRdb remains unchecked. There are 16 residues in the CDR3. CDR1 and CDR2 from the germline V gene are LGHNA and YSLEER. The CDR3 spells CASSQDGDSLTDTQYF.

The chain links TRBV5-1 to TRBJ1-5; the TCRdb D gene call, TRBD1, has no DNA to confirm it. The CDR3 runs 16 residues. Germline CDR1 SGHRS, CDR2 YFSETQ. The CDR3 protein is CASSSPGQGSNQPQHF.

The CDR3 sequence: CASSLGRTSDVNLYTYEQYF. The chain combines TRBV5-1 with TRBJ2-7. CDR3 length equals 20 residues. CDR1 and CDR2 (germline): SGHRS, YFSETQ.

The chain uses TRBV23-1 and TRBJ2-4; the TCRdb D gene call, TRBD2, has no DNA to confirm it. TRBV23-1 is marked as an open reading frame, function uncertain. The CDR3 spans 17 residues. The CDR3 sequence: CASSQQEYRRDKNIQYF.

The chain couples TRBV7-9 to TRBJ2-3; TCRdb outputs TRBD2, but without DNA this stays unchecked. Germline CDR1 SEHNR, CDR2 FQNEAQ (reference sequence). There are 14 residues in the CDR3. CDR3 sequence reads: CASPEGWSTDTQYF. Supplemented by reference TRBV7-9 and TRBJ2-3, the full variable domain reads DTGVSQNPRHKITKRGQNVTFRCDPISEHNRLYWYRQTLGQGPEFLTYFQNEAQLEKSRLLSDRFSAERPKGSFSTLEIQRTEQGDSAMYLCASPEGWSTDTQYFGPGTRLTVL.

This chain joins TRBV6-5 and TRBJ2-7. The CDR3 extends over 15 amino acids. Germline V gene data show CDR1 as MNHEY and CDR2 as SVGAGI. The CDR3 reads CASSQYPTDYYEQYF.

The genes are TRBV4-1 and TRBJ2-1. Germline V gives CDR1 MGHRA, CDR2 YSYEKL. This CDR3 spans 13 amino acids. CDR3 loop: CASSQDDTNEQFF.

The chain combines TRBV7-2 with TRBJ2-7; TCRdb lists TRBD1, though no DNA is available to test this call. CDR1 SGHTA and CDR2 FQGNSA come from the germline V gene. The CDR3 is 15 residues long. The CDR3 sequence: CASSPYRGPDYGQYF.

This sequence joins TRBV7-3 and TRBJ2-7; TCRdb's D call, TRBD2, is unchecked because there is no DNA. The CDR3 consists of 16 residues. Germline-derived CDR1 and CDR2 are SGHTA and FQGTGA. The CDR3 loop reads CASSVPPTSRAYEQYF.

CDR3: CASSFSGGYYEQYF. The rearrangement links TRBV13 to TRBJ2-7; without DNA, the TCRdb call of TRBD2 cannot be checked. Germline CDR1 PRHDT, CDR2 FYEKMQ (reference sequence). The CDR3 is 14 residues long.

The V gene is TRBV4-3, the J gene TRBJ2-1; the D call of TRBD1 rests on TCRdb alone, since no DNA is present to check it. CDR3 length equals 15 residues. Germline values: CDR1 LGHNA, CDR2 YSLEER. The CDR3 loop reads CASSLLRGPYNEQFF.

The chain carries TRBV10-3 and TRBJ2-1; TCRdb designates TRBD2, a call that cannot be tested without DNA. CDR3 length: 16 residues. Germline V CDR1 and CDR2: ENHRY, SYGVKD. The CDR3 sequence: CAIRGLAGESYNEQFF.